The 2 T cell receptor beta chains in this list originate from one sample, sequenced in a study of T cell responses to AZD1222 COVID-19 vaccine. Generated by immunoSEQ multiplex PCR, the TCRdb table keeps only in-frame clones and is missing some. Counted here are 150,000 to 180,000 clones, approximately 87% occurring once; the ten biggest clones make up 5% to 6%. This sample comprised peripheral blood, obtained on day 0 of MenACWY control vaccination. These receptors all come from an adult in good health.

The chain combines TRBV11-2 with TRBJ1-1; no firm D call. CDR1 is SGHAT and CDR2 is FQNNGV in the germline V gene. V lost 5 bases and J lost 1, with 11 bases in between. The CDR3 is made up of 14 amino acids. CDR3 amino acids: CASSGARRNTEAFF. CDR3 DNA sequence: TGTGCCAGCAGCGGAGCGAGAAGGAACACTGAAGCTTTCTTT. Full variable domain (missing parts from reference TRBV11-2 and TRBJ1-1): EAGVAQSPRYKIIEKRQSVAFWCNPISGHATLYWYQQILGQGPKLLIQFQNNGVVDDSQLPKDRFSAERLKGVDSTLKIQPAKLEDSAVYLCASSGARRNTEAFFGQGTRLTVV.

This rearrangement joins TRBV6-5 to TRBJ2-5, with D perhaps being TRBD1 or TRBD2 (5 bases each). This CDR3 has 13 amino acids. Trimming stripped 7 bases from V and 7 bases from J, with 16 bases between. Looked up from germline, CDR1 is MNHEY and CDR2 is SVGAGI. The DNA of the CDR3 is TGTGCCAGCAAATTGAGAGGGGAGAGGACCCAGTACTTC. This codes for CASKLRGERTQYF.